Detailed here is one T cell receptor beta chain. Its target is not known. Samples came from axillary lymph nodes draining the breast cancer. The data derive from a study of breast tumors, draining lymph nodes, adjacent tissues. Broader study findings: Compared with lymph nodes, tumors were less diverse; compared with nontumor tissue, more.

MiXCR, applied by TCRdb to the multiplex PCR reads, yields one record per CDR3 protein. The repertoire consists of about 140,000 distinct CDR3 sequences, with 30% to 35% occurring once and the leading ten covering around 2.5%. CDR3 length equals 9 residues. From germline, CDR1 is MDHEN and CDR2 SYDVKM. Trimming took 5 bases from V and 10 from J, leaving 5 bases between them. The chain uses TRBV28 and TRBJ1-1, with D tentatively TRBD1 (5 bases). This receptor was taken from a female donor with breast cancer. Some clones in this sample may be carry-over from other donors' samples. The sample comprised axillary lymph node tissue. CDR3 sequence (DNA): TGTGCCAGCAGTCAGGGAGCTTTCTTT. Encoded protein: CASSQGAFF.